These 10 T cell receptor beta chains were all obtained from the same sample, sequenced in a study of type 1 regulatory T cells (dated by TCRdb to the early 2020s). The reads were generated on an Illumina MiSeq. TCRdb reprocessed the public reads (quality trimming at Q25 with fastp, clone calling with MiXCR) and kept in-frame beta chains. Every entry covers one CDR3 protein and lists the most common genes and DNA from its rows. Within this sample are about 19,000 distinct CDR3 sequences, with 10% of them counted one time only. The ten largest clones add up to 2.5% to 3% of the sample. Sequenced: CD4+ T cells, either the whole sample or a sorted fraction (not recorded which). All receptors come from a human donor in good health.

A remark on this clonotype: A read error is possible here, since a much larger clone lies one base away. J is TRBJ2-7 and V is TRBV20-1, with 8 bases lining up with TRBD1. There are 15 residues in the CDR3. The germline V gene encodes CDR1 DFQATT and CDR2 SNEGSKA (reference sequence). In DNA form, the CDR3 reads TGCCGTGCTAAGGGTGGGACAGGTCCTCCTAACGAGCAGTACTTC. Translating it yields CRAKGGTGPPNEQYF.

This clonotype was counted many times. The chain couples TRBV5-1 to TRBJ2-7; no reliable D call. The V gene's germline CDR1 is SGHRS and CDR2 YFSETQ. Deletions cut 0 bases from V and 0 bases from J, with 16 bases between. There are 17 residues in the CDR3. Here the CDR3 DNA reads TGCGCCAGCAGCTTGGCGGGTCGCAGAGAAAGCTCCTACGAGCAGTACTTC. Protein product: CASSLAGRRESSYEQYF.

In its sample, this clonotype was seen a few times. The chain recombines TRBV28 with TRBJ2-7; D not certain. CDR1 and CDR2 from the germline V gene are MDHEN and SYDVKM. This CDR3 region has 13 residues. Trimming removed 6 bases from V and 3 bases from J, with 12 bases in between. The CDR3, as DNA: TGTGCCAGCAGCCCGGGCGGCCACTACGAGCAGTACTTC. Protein sequence: CASSPGGHYEQYF.

This clonotype has a handful of counts. The chain carries TRBV7-2 and TRBJ2-1; 7 bases fit TRBD2. CDR3 length: 17 amino acids. With 2 bases clipped from V and 5 bases from J, the junction kept 12 bases outside the gene matches. CDR1 is SGHTA, CDR2 FQGNSA, per germline. The CDR3 DNA reads TGTGCCAGCAGCTTAAATCGCCTAGCGGAGGCCCACAATGAGCAGTTCTTC. Its protein product is CASSLNRLAEAHNEQFF.

The chain combines TRBV5-1 with TRBJ1-1; maybe TRBD1 (6 bases). Germline V gene data show CDR1 as SGHRS and CDR2 as YFSETQ. This CDR3 has 16 amino acids. The V gene lost 0 bases and the J gene lost 0 bases, with 12 bases spanning the gap. CDR3 region: CASSLVGGRMNTEAFF. Here the CDR3 DNA reads TGCGCCAGCAGCTTGGTCGGGGGCAGGATGAACACTGAAGCTTTCTTT.

This clonotype appeared many times. The chain employs TRBV3-1 and TRBJ2-7; tentative D call: TRBD1 (5 bases). CDR3 length equals 13 residues. Germline CDR1 LGHDT, CDR2 YNNKEL (reference sequence). With 5 bases removed from V and 0 bases from J, the gap between germline ends came to 8 bases. The CDR3 region is CASSSRGSYEQYF. Here the CDR3 DNA reads TGTGCCAGCAGCTCAAGGGGCTCCTACGAGCAGTACTTC.

This clonotype was detected many times. V usage is TRBV6-2 or TRBV6-3 and J usage is TRBJ2-3; D gene ambiguous. The CDR3 length is 16 residues. Germline-derived CDR1 and CDR2 are MNHEY and SVGEGT. Deletions cut 4 bases from V and 1 base from J, with 15 bases between. Written as DNA, the CDR3 is TGTGCCAGCAGTTCCTCCCGCCGGACGGGCACAGATACGCAGTATTTT. This encodes CASSSSRRTGTDTQYF.

The chain uses TRBV20-1 and TRBJ1-5, with D tentatively TRBD1 (5 bases). This CDR3 contains 17 residues. V gave up 5 bases and J gave up 2 bases, with 22 bases separating them. Per germline, CDR1 DFQATT and CDR2 SNEGSKA (reference sequence). The CDR3 region has the DNA TGCAGTGCTCTTCCGGTAGGGGAGGGAGTAGGCAATCAGCCCCAGCATTTT. Translation: CSALPVGEGVGNQPQHF.

This clonotype came up a few times. V usage is TRBV11-2 and J usage is TRBJ2-2; D gene unclear. CDR3 length: 13 residues. The germline gives CDR1 SGHAT, CDR2 FQNNGV. V dropped 1 base and J dropped 3 bases, with 3 bases sitting between them. The CDR3 DNA is TGTGCCAGCAGCTTAGGATACACCGGGGAGCTGTTTTTT. It specifies CASSLGYTGELFF.

This clonotype was seen a few times. The chain combines TRBV15 with TRBJ2-1, with 7 bases aligning to TRBD2. The CDR3 covers 14 residues. Germline assignment: CDR1 LNHNV and CDR2 YYDKDF (reference sequence). Trimming took 7 bases from V and 8 from J; bases not matched to a gene: 11. DNA for the CDR3: TGTGCCACCACCTTTACAAGCGGGACCCATGAGCAGTTCTTC. It specifies CATTFTSGTHEQFF.